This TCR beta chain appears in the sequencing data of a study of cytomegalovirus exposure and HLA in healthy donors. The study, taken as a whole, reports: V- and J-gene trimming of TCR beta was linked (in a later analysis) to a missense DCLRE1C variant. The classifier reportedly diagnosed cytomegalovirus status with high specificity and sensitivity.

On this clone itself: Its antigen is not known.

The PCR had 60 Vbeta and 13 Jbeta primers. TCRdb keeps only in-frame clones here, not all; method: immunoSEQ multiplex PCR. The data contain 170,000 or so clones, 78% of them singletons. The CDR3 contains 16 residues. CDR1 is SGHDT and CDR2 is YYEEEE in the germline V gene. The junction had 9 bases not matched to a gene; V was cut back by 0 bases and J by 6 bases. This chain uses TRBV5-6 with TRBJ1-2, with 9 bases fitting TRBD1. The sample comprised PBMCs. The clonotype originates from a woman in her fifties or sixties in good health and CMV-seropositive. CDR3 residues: CASSLGGFGTGNGYTF. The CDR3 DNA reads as TGTGCCAGCAGCTTGGGGGGATTTGGGACAGGGAATGGCTACACCTTC.